The 27 T cell receptor beta chains below all came from one sample that was sequenced in a study of beta chain features in type 1 diabetes. The sequenced template was cDNA made from the entire isolated RNA. Method: immunoSEQ multiplex PCR; TCRdb's copy keeps in-frame clones and lacks some. This sample has roughly 370,000 clones, with about 15% found just once. The specimen sequenced was naive CD4+ T cells from blood. The receptor source for this set is a man aged 25-45 years in good health.

The rearrangement uses TRBV2 and TRBJ1-2, with 7 bases fitting TRBD1. Germline V gives CDR1 SNHLY, CDR2 FYNNEI. J gave up 3 bases and V 5 bases, and 6 bases lay outside the gene matches. CDR3 length: 14 amino acids. CDR3 DNA: TGTGCCAGCAGTACAGGGGTTGGGTACTATGGCTACACCTTC. Translated: CASSTGVGYYGYTF.

This clone was observed a few times. The genes are TRBV30 and TRBJ2-6; D uncertain. From germline, CDR1 is GTSNPN and CDR2 SVGIG (reference sequence). Trimming cost V 2 bases and J 2 bases, with 7 bases left between them. The CDR3 is made up of 14 amino acids. DNA for the CDR3: TGTGCCTGGAGTATAGATGCTGGGGCCAACGTCCTGACTTTC. Its protein product is CAWSIDAGANVLTF.

This sequence joins TRBV2 and TRBJ2-1; no definite D call. Trimming left V 0 bases short and J 10 bases short, with 7 bases between. The V gene's germline CDR1 is SNHLY and CDR2 FYNNEI. The CDR3 has 12 residues. As DNA, the CDR3 is TGTGCCAGCAGTGAAGCTCGTACCGAGCAGTTCTTC. Its translation is CASSEARTEQFF. The whole variable domain, filled in from reference TRBV2 and TRBJ2-1, reads EPEVTQTPSHQVTQMGQEVILRCVPISNHLYFYWYRQILGQKVEFLVSFYNNEISEKSEIFDDQFSVERPDGSNFTLKIRSTKLEDSAMYFCASSEARTEQFFGPGTRLTVL.

This clone was recorded a few times. The gene calls are TRBV6-5 and TRBJ2-1; 9 nucleotides line up with TRBD2. Germline V gene sequence: CDR1 MNHEY, CDR2 SVGAGI. The CDR3 consists of 15 residues. V lost 5 bases to trimming and J lost 4 bases; unmatched junction nucleotides: 6. The CDR3 DNA reads TGTGCCAGCAGTCCTACGGGACTAGCTTACAATGAGCAGTTCTTC. Residues: CASSPTGLAYNEQFF.

The chain has TRBV29-1 and TRBJ2-6, with 10 bases identical to TRBD1. This CDR3 region has 17 residues. Germline V gene sequence: CDR1 SQVTM, CDR2 ANQGSEA. V lost 7 bases, J lost 0 bases, and 9 bases stayed unmatched. CDR3 coding DNA: TGCAGCGCCCTGGGGGACAGGGGTGGCTCTGGGGCCAACGTCCTGACTTTC. Residues: CSALGDRGGSGANVLTF.

The CDR3 DNA reads as TGTGCCAGCAGCCCCGACAGGGGGCGAGACGAGCAGTACGTC. Its translation is CASSPDRGRDEQYV. The rearrangement joins TRBV7-2 to TRBJ2-7, with 10 bases that match TRBD1. The V gene end was trimmed by 5 bases and the J gene end by 5 bases; junction bases not matched to a gene: 6. CDR1 and CDR2 (germline): SGHTA, FQGNSA. The CDR3 is 14 residues long.

This clone was detected a few times. V is TRBV21-1 and J is TRBJ2-7; the table calls TRBD1, which could not be checked here. TRBV21-1 is a listed pseudogene. CDR3 length: 15 amino acids. Here the CDR3 reads CASSKGQGSAYEQYV. For the CDR3, the DNA is TGTGCCAGCAGCAAAGGACAGGGGAGCGCCTACGAGCAGTACGTC.

The chain carries TRBV7-2 and TRBJ2-4, with no clear D. CDR1 SGHTA and CDR2 FQGNSA come from the germline V gene. CDR3 length equals 11 residues. Trimming removed 4 bases from V and 6 bases from J, with 4 bases in between. DNA of the CDR3: TGTGCCAGCAGCTCCTTAAACATTCAGTACTTC. Amino acid sequence: CASSSLNIQYF.

This sequence joins TRBV29-1 and TRBJ2-3, with D uncertain. Trimming removed 4 bases at V and 6 bases at J, with 23 bases between. This CDR3 spans 16 amino acids. In germline, CDR1 is SQVTM, CDR2 ANQGSEA. CDR3 DNA: TGCAGCGTTGCCCTTTCTCTATCTCCCCCTGGGGATACGCAGTATTTT. It codes for CSVALSLSPPGDTQYF.

This clone was seen only a few times. The chain carries TRBV5-6 and TRBJ1-1; no firm D call. Trimming pared 4 bases from V and 0 bases from J, leaving 7 bases between. In germline, CDR1 is SGHDT, CDR2 YYEEEE. This CDR3 has 13 residues. CDR3 sequence (DNA): TGTGCCAGCAGCAGGGCCCTGAACACTGAAGCTTTCTTT. Protein sequence: CASSRALNTEAFF.

The count of this clone is one. The chain's CDR3 is CASTPNFQGNTIYF. CDR3 nucleotide sequence: TGTGCCAGCACTCCGAATTTCCAGGGAAACACCATATATTTT. This chain joins TRBV6-5 and TRBJ1-3; D is unresolved. The CDR3 spans 14 residues. With 7 bases removed from V and 4 bases from J, the gap between germline ends came to 14 bases. Germline V gene data show CDR1 as MNHEY and CDR2 as SVGAGI.

CDR3 sequence reads: CASSHNRYGYTF. The CDR3, as DNA: TGTGCCAGCAGCCACAACCGATATGGCTACACCTTC. The V and J genes are TRBV14 and TRBJ1-2; D gene unclear. The CDR3 is made up of 12 amino acids. The V gene's germline CDR1 is SGHDN and CDR2 FVKESK. V was shortened by 3 bases and J by 5 bases, with 7 bases between the two germline ends. The variable domain in full, with the rest retrieved from reference TRBV14 and TRBJ1-2, is EAGVTQFPSHSVIEKGQTVTLRCDPISGHDNLYWYRRVMGKEIKFLLHFVKESKQDESGMPNNRFLAERTGGTYSTLKVQPAELEDSGVYFCASSHNRYGYTFGSGTRLTVV.

The genes are TRBV4-3 and TRBJ2-7; D possibly matches TRBD1 or TRBD2 (5 bases each). V lost 4 bases and J lost 4, with 14 bases in between. The CDR3 length is 14 residues. Germline CDR1 LGHNA, CDR2 YSLEER. CDR3: CASSPSGRRYEQYV. DNA for the CDR3: TGCGCCAGCAGCCCATCGGGACGGAGATACGAGCAGTACGTC.

The chain has TRBV5-4 and TRBJ2-7; a possible D gene is TRBD2 (5 bases). There are 14 residues in the CDR3. The V gene lost 5 bases and the J gene lost 6 bases, with 18 bases spanning the gap. Germline assignment: CDR1 SGHNT and CDR2 YYREEE (reference sequence). The CDR3 sequence: CASRSGAALSEQYF. The CDR3 bases are TGTGCCAGCAGATCAGGAGCGGCCCTCTCCGAGCAGTACTTC.

The rearrangement joins TRBV6-5 to TRBJ1-2, with a possible D match to TRBD1 (5 bases). V lost 4 bases and J 6 bases, leaving 18 bases between the germline ends. The germline V gene encodes CDR1 MNHEY and CDR2 SVGAGI. The CDR3 totals 15 residues. In DNA form, the CDR3 reads TGTGCCAGCAGTTCGGGGACGGGGTTAATCCATGGCTACACCTTC. Translation gives CASSSGTGLIHGYTF.

V gene TRBV5-1 combines with J gene TRBJ2-3; maybe TRBD1 (6 bases). Trimming took off 0 bases at V and 2 bases at J, with 10 bases between the two ends. CDR3 length: 15 amino acids. CDR1 is SGHRS, CDR2 YFSETQ, per germline. DNA of the CDR3: TGCGCCAGCAGCTTGGGCACAGGGCTCACAGATACGCAGTATTTT. Protein: CASSLGTGLTDTQYF. The variable domain in full, with the rest retrieved from reference TRBV5-1 and TRBJ2-3, is KAGVTQTPRYLIKTRGQQVTLSCSPISGHRSVSWYQQTPGQGLQFLFEYFSETQRNKGNFPGRFSGRQFSNSRSEMNVSTLELGDSALYLCASSLGTGLTDTQYFGPGTRLTVL.

Concerning this clone itself: Other DNA variants within this sample encode the same CDR3. The chain has TRBV18 and TRBJ2-5; D possibly corresponds to TRBD2 (6 bases). Germline values: CDR1 KGHSH, CDR2 LQKENI. V lost 3 bases and J lost 5, with 10 bases in between. The CDR3 spans 13 residues. CDR3 sequence (DNA): TGTGCCAGCTCACCGCTCGGGAGTGAGACCCAGTACTTC. Protein product: CASSPLGSETQYF.

This clone occurred a few times. The chain links TRBV29-1 to TRBJ2-1; D unclear. Germline V gives CDR1 SQVTM, CDR2 ANQGSEA. The CDR3 is made up of 14 amino acids. The V and J ends lost 4 bases and 0 bases respectively, with 10 bases between them. CDR3 sequence reads: CSVVSGASYNEQFF. The DNA for the CDR3 is TGCAGCGTTGTTTCTGGTGCCTCCTACAATGAGCAGTTCTTC.

The chain recombines TRBV7-2 with TRBJ2-3; 7 bases are a match to TRBD2. CDR3 length: 19 amino acids. With V trimmed by 6 bases and J by 3 bases, 21 bases remained unmatched. Germline CDR1 is SGHTA and CDR2 is FQGNSA. CDR3 protein: CASRELGPLAGRDTDTQYF. DNA for the CDR3: TGTGCCAGCAGAGAACTAGGTCCGTTAGCGGGCCGCGATACAGATACGCAGTATTTT. Full variable domain (rest looked up from reference TRBV7-2 and TRBJ2-3): GAGVSQSPSNKVTEKGKDVELRCDPISGHTALYWYRQSLGQGLEFLIYFQGNSAPDKSGLPSDRFSAERTGGSVSTLTIQRTQQEDSAVYLCASRELGPLAGRDTDTQYFGPGTRLTVL.

This clone came up a few times. The chain employs TRBV7-2 and TRBJ2-7; 9 bases line up with TRBD1. The CDR3 is made up of 14 amino acids. The ends lost 4 bases at V and 5 bases at J; junction bases unmatched: 6. The V gene's germline CDR1 is SGHTA and CDR2 FQGNSA. The CDR3 nucleotides are TGTGCCAGCAGCTACCGGGACAGGGCCCACGAGCAGTACTTC. It codes for CASSYRDRAHEQYF.

This clone was detected only a few times. This chain connects TRBV18 to TRBJ2-1, with a tentative D call TRBD2 (6 bases). Germline V gene data show CDR1 as KGHSH and CDR2 as LQKENI. This CDR3 region has 16 residues. V gave up 4 bases and J gave up 3 bases, with 16 bases separating them. CDR3: CASSRLVVADYNEQFF. The CDR3, as DNA: TGTGCCAGCTCACGATTGGTAGTAGCGGACTACAATGAGCAGTTCTTC.

The genes are TRBV4-1 and TRBJ2-5, with 7 bases identical to TRBD2. V was pared by 4 bases and J by 3 bases, with 11 bases of the junction left unmatched. The CDR3 length is 16 residues. Per germline, CDR1 MGHRA and CDR2 YSYEKL. The CDR3 nucleotides are TGCGCCAGCAGCCCAAGGGTGCGGGGAGGGGAAGAGACCCAGTACTTC. It encodes CASSPRVRGGEETQYF.

The chain joins TRBV10-3 to TRBJ2-3; the match to TRBD1 covers 7 bases. CDR1 and CDR2 from the germline V gene are ENHRY and SYGVKD. This CDR3 comprises 19 residues. V lost 4 bases and J lost 6; bases outside the gene matches: 22. CDR3 in amino acids: CAISGTTAVGSKGADTQYF. CDR3 DNA sequence: TGTGCCATCAGTGGCACTACGGCGGTCGGTTCGAAGGGGGCCGATACGCAGTATTTT.

This chain uses TRBV5-6 with TRBJ2-7; either TRBD1 or TRBD2 may supply D (5 bases each). This CDR3 spans 15 amino acids. The V gene lost 0 bases and the J gene lost 4 bases, with 14 bases spanning the gap. CDR1 and CDR2 from the germline V gene are SGHDT and YYEEEE. The CDR3 coding sequence is TGTGCCAGCAGCTTGGCACCGGGACGGACTTACGAGCAGTACGTC. Encoded protein: CASSLAPGRTYEQYV.

This clone was recorded a few times. The V and J genes are TRBV5-6 and TRBJ2-1, with 8 bases matching TRBD2. The CDR3 extends over 13 amino acids. The V segment lost 5 bases and the J segment 7 bases; nucleotides outside the gene matches: 5. Per germline, CDR1 SGHDT and CDR2 YYEEEE. CDR3 DNA: TGTGCCAGCAGAGGGACTAGTGGGAATGAGCAGTTCTTC. This gives the protein CASRGTSGNEQFF.

This clone has only a few counts. V is TRBV9 and J is TRBJ2-1; 8 positions agree with TRBD2. The CDR3 consists of 14 residues. Per the germline V gene, CDR1 is SGDLS and CDR2 is YYNGEE. The ends lost 4 bases at V and 5 bases at J; junction bases unmatched: 5. CDR3 sequence reads: CASSISGGNNEQFF. The CDR3 bases are TGTGCCAGCAGCATAAGCGGGGGAAACAATGAGCAGTTCTTC.

This clone appeared a few times. J is TRBJ2-6 and V is TRBV5-4, with 7 bases aligning to TRBD1. The CDR3 sequence is 15 residues long. Germline CDR1 is SGHNT and CDR2 is YYREEE (reference sequence). With V trimmed by 5 bases and J by 2 bases, 4 bases remained unmatched. CDR3 nucleotide sequence: TGTGCCAGCAGAGACAGGGTAACTGGGGCCAACGTCCTGACTTTC. Translating it yields CASRDRVTGANVLTF.